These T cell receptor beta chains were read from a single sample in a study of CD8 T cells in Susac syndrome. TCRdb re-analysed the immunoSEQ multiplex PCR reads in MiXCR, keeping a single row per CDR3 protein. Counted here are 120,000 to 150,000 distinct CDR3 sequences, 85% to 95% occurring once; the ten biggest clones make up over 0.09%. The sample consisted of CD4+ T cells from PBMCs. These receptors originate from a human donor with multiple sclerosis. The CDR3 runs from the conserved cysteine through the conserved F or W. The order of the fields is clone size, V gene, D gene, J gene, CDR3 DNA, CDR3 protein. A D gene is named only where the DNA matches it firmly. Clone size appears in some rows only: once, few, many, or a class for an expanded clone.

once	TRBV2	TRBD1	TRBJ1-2	TGTGCCAGCACAAGCGAGGGGGCAGTCGGCTACACCTTC	CASTSEGAVGYTF
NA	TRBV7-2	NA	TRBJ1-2	TGTGCCAGCAGCTTAGTTCAGGGTGCCTATGGCTACACCTTC	CASSLVQGAYGYTF
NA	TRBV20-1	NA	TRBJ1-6	TGCAGTGCCCGCGGCAAGGGACAAAGGAATTCACCCCTCCACTTT	CSARGKGQRNSPLHF
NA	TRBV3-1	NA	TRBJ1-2	TGTGCCAGCAGCCAAGATAGCAGGGGCTATGGCTACACCTTC	CASSQDSRGYGYTF
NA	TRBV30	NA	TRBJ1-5	TGTGCCTGGAGTGAAGGGCCATTGTTCGGTCAGCCCCAGCATTTT	CAWSEGPLFGQPQHF
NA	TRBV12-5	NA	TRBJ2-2	TGTGCTAGTGCCCAGGGATTTGGCGGGGAGCTGTTTTTT	CASAQGFGGELFF
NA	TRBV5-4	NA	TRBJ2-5	TGTGCCAGCAGCTTGAAAGGGACGACTATGGGGACCCAGTACTTC	CASSLKGTTMGTQYF
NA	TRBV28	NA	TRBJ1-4	TGTGCCAGCAGTTTCGGGCAGGCAGGTGAAAAACTGTTTTTT	CASSFGQAGEKLFF
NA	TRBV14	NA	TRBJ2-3	TGTGCCAGCAGCCCGGGGATGGCGCAGTATTTT	CASSPGMAQYF
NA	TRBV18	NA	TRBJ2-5	TGTGCCAGCTCACCCAACCAAGAGACCCAGTACTTC	CASSPNQETQYF
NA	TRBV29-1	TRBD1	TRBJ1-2	TGCAGCGGAGCCGGGACAGGGTTGTCCGGCTACACCTTC	CSGAGTGLSGYTF
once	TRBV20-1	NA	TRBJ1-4	TGCAGTGCTAGCGGGGGCGGGCGGGAAAAACTGTTTTTT	CSASGGGREKLFF
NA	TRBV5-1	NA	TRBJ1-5	TGCGCCAGCAGCCCCCGTGGGGGTCCGCCCCAGCATTTT	CASSPRGGPPQHF
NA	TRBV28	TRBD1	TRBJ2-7	TGTGCCAGCAGTACTCCTGGGACAGGGAGTCGGAACGAGCAGTACTTC	CASSTPGTGSRNEQYF
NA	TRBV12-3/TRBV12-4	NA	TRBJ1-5	TGTGCCAGCAGTTTAAGAAATCAGCCCCAGCATTTT	CASSLRNQPQHF
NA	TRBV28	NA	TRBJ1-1	TGTGCCAGCAGGGACTCGAACACTGAAGCTTTCTTT	CASRDSNTEAFF
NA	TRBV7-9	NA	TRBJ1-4	TGTGCCAGCAGCTTGTCAGGGAGTGGTGAAAAACTGTTTTTT	CASSLSGSGEKLFF
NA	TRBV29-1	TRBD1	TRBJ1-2	TGCAGCGTCGAGACCCGACAGGGGGTGTTGGGCGGCTACACCTTC	CSVETRQGVLGGYTF
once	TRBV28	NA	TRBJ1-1	TGTGCCAGCAGGGGGATGCCCGAGGCTTTCTTT	CASRGMPEAFF
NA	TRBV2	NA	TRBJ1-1	TGTGCCAGCAGTGAAGGGCCTGAAGCTTTCTTT	CASSEGPEAFF
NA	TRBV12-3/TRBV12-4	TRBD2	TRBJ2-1	TGTGCCAGCAGGACCCGGGGGGGCTCCTACAATGAGCAGTTCTTC	CASRTRGGSYNEQFF
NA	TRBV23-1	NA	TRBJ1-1	TGCGCCTCAGGGTCTACTTTCTTT	CASGSTFF
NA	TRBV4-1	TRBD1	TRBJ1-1	TGCGCCAGCAGCCTCGACAGGGGGCCCTGGGGCACTGAAGCTTTCTTT	CASSLDRGPWGTEAFF
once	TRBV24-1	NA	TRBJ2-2	TGTGCCACCAGTGATCGGGGCAGACCGAACACCGGGGAGCTGTTTTTT	CATSDRGRPNTGELFF
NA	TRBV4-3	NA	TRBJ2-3	TGCGCCAGCAGCCAACGCCAGTACACAGATACGCAGTATTTT	CASSQRQYTDTQYF
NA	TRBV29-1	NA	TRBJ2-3	TGCAGCGTTGGGTGGACAGATACGCAGTATTTT	CSVGWTDTQYF
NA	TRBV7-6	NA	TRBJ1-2	TGTGCCAGCAGCTTAGTTTCCGGGGGCGCGGCAGGCTACACCTTC	CASSLVSGGAAGYTF
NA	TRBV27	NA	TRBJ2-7	TGTGCCAGCAGTTTCGGGGGAGGGGGTCCCTACGAGCAGTACTTC	CASSFGGGGPYEQYF
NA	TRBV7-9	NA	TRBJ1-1	TGTGCCAGCAGCCCGGGACGGTTGAACACTGAAGCTTTCTTT	CASSPGRLNTEAFF
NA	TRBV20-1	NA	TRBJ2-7	TGCAGTGCACAGGGCAGGCGACCTGCCTACGAGCAGTACTTC	CSAQGRRPAYEQYF
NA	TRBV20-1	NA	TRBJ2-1	TGCAGTGCTGATATCCGGGGGTCTGAGCAGTTCTTC	CSADIRGSEQFF
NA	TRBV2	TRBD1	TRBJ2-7	TGTGCCAGCAGTGAAGCCGGACAGGGGGCCTACGAGCAGTACTTC	CASSEAGQGAYEQYF
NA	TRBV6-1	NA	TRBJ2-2	TGTGCCAGCAATCCGGAGCTCGGGACCGGGGAGCTGTTTTTT	CASNPELGTGELFF
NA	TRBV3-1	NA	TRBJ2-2	TGTGCCAGCAGCCGCAACCCGGGGGCAGGGGAGCTGTTTTTT	CASSRNPGAGELFF
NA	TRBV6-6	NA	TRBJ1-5	TGTGCCAGCAGTCTCCTGGACGGAGCCAATCAGCCCCAGCATTTT	CASSLLDGANQPQHF
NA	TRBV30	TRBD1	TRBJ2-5	TGTGCCTGGACCAGGGGCAGGGGGAAAGAGACCCAGTACTTC	CAWTRGRGKETQYF
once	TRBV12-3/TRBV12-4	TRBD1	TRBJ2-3	TGTGCCAGCAGTAGCATCACAGGGGGGCCGCAGTATTTT	CASSSITGGPQYF
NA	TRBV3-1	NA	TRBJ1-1	TGTGCCAGCAGCCAATACGCAGGGACCACTGAAGCTTTCTTT	CASSQYAGTTEAFF
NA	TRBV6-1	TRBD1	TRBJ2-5	TGTGCCAGCAGTGAACGAGTCGTGGGACAGGGACAAGAGACCCAGTACTTC	CASSERVVGQGQETQYF
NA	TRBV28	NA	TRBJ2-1	TGTGCCAGCAGGTCTAGCAATGAGCAGTTCTTC	CASRSSNEQFF
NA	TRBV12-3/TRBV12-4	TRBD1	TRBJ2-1	TGTGCCAGCACCCTACAGGGGGCGGGTTACAATGAGCAGTTCTTC	CASTLQGAGYNEQFF
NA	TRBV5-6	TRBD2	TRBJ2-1	TGTGCCAGCGGACCGAGGCGAGCGGGGCCCCTGTTGTTCTTC	CASGPRRAGPLLFF
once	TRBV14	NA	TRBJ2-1	TGTGCCAGCAGCCAAGTAGCCCCTGTAGATGAGCAGTTCTTC	CASSQVAPVDEQFF
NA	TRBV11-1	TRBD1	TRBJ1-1	TGTGCCAGTGGGGACAGAAGGTCCACTGAAGCTTTCTTT	CASGDRRSTEAFF
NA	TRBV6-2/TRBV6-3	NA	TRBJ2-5	TGTGCCAGCAGTTCTATGTACCAAGAGACCCAGTACTTC	CASSSMYQETQYF
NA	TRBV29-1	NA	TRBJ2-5	TGCAGCGTTGCTGGGGGGTACTTC	CSVAGGYF
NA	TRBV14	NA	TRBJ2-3	TGTGCCAGCAGCCAAGATCTAGGCGGGACGGGAGATACGCAGTATTTT	CASSQDLGGTGDTQYF
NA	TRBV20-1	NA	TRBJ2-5	TGCAGTGCTAGCCAAGGGGCGGCCCAGTACTTC	CSASQGAAQYF
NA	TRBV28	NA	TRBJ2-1	TGTGCCAGCAGTTTAGGGGGTGGGTCCTACAATGAGCAGTTCTTC	CASSLGGGSYNEQFF
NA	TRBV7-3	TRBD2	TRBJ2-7	TGTGCCAGCAGCTTAGATGGGACTAATTTCTACGAGCAGTACTTC	CASSLDGTNFYEQYF
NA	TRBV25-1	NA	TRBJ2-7	TGTGCCAGCAGTGAATCGGCACCGTCCTACGAGCAGTACTTC	CASSESAPSYEQYF
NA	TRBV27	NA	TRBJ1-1	TGTGCCAGCAGTTTTGATCTGGGGACTGAAGCTTTCTTT	CASSFDLGTEAFF
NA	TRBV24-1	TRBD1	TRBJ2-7	TGTGCCACCAGTGAGACCGGGACAGGGCGCTCCTACGAGCAGTACTTC	CATSETGTGRSYEQYF